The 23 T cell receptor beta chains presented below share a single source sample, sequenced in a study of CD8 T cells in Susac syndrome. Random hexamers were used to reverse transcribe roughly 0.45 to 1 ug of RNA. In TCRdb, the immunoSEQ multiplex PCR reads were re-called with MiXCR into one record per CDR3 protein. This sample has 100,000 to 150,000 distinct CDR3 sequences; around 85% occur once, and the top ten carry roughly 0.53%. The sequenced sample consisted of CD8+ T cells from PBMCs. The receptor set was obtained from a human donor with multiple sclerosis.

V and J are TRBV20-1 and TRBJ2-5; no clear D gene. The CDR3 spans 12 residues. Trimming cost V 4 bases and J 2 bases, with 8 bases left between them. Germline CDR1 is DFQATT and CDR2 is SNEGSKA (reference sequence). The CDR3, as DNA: TGCAGTGCTATTAGGGTGCAAGAGACCCAGTACTTC. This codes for CSAIRVQETQYF.

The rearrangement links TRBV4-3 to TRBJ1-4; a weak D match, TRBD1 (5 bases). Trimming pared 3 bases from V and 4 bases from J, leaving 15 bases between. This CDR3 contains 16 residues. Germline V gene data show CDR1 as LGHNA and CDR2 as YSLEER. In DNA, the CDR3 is TGCGCCAGCAGCCATGCCCACCAGGGAGTTAATGAAAAACTGTTTTTT. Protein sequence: CASSHAHQGVNEKLFF.

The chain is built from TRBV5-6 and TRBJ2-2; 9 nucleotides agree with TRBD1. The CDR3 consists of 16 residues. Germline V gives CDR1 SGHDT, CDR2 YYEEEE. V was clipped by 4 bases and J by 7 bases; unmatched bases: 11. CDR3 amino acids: CASSLTGGWSIGELFF. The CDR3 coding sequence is TGTGCCAGCAGCCTTACAGGGGGCTGGAGTATCGGGGAGCTGTTTTTT.

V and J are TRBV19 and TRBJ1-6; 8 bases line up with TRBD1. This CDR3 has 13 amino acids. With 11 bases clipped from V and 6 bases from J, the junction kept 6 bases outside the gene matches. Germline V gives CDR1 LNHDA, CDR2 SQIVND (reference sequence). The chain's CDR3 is CAARTGSNSPLHF. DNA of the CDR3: TGTGCCGCGCGGACAGGGTCTAATTCACCCCTCCACTTT.

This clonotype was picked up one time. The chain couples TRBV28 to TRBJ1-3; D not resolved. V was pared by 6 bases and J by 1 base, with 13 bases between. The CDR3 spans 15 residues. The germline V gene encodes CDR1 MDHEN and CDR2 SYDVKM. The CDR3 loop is CASSPRASSGNTIYF. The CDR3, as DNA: TGTGCCAGCAGCCCTCGGGCCTCATCTGGAAACACCATATATTTT. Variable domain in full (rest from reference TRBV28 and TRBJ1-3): DVKVTQSSRYLVKRTGEKVFLECVQDMDHENMFWYRQDPGLGLRLIYFSYDVKMKEKGDIPEGYSVSREKKERFSLILESASTNQTSMYLCASSPRASSGNTIYFGEGSWLTVV.

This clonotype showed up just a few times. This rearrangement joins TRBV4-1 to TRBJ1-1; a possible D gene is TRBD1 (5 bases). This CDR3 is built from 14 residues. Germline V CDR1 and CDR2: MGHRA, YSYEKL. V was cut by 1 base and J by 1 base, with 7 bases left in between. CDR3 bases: TGCGCCAGCAGCCAAGGGCAGGGGAACACTGAAGCTTTCTTT. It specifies CASSQGQGNTEAFF.

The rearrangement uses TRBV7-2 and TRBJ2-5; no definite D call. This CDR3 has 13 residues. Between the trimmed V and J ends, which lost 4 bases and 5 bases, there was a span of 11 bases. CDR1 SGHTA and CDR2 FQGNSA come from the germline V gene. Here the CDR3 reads CASSSAGRETQYF. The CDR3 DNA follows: TGTGCCAGCAGCTCCGCCGGACGGGAGACCCAGTACTTC.

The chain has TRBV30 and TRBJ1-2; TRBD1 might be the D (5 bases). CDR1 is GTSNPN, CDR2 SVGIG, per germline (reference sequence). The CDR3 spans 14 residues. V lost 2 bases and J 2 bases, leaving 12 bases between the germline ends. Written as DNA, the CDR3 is TGTGCCTGGAGTCCAGGGATCGGAAACTATGGCTACACCTTC. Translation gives CAWSPGIGNYGYTF.

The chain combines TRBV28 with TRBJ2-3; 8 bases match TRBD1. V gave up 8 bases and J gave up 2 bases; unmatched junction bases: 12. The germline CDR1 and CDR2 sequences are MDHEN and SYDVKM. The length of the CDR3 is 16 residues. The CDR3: CASFGQGGWDTDTQYF. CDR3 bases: TGTGCCAGCTTTGGACAGGGAGGATGGGACACAGATACGCAGTATTTT.

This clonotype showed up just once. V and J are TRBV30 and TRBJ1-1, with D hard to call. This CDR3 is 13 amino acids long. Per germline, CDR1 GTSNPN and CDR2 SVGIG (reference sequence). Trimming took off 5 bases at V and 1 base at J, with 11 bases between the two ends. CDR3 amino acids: CAWRRGQNTEAFF. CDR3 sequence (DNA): TGTGCCTGGCGCCGAGGGCAGAACACTGAAGCTTTCTTT.

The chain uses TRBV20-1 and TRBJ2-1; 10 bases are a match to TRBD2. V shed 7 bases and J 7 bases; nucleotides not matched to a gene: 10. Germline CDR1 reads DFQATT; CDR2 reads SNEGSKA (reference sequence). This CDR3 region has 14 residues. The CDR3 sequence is CSVSAGGPWNEQFF. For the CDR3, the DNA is TGCAGTGTTTCAGCGGGAGGGCCTTGGAATGAGCAGTTCTTC.

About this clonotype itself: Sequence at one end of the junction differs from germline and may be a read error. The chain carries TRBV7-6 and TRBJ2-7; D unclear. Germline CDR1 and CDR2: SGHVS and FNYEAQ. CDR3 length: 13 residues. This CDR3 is CASSLSRLDPQYF. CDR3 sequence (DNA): TGTGCTAGCAGCTTATCCCGACTCGATCCGCAGTACTTC.

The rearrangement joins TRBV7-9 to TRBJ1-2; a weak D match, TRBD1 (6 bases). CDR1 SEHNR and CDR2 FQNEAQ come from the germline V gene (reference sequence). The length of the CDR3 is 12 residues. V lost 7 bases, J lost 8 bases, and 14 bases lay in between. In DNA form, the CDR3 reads TGTGCCAGCATCCCCGCGGGGGCCGGCTACACCTTC. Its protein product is CASIPAGAGYTF.

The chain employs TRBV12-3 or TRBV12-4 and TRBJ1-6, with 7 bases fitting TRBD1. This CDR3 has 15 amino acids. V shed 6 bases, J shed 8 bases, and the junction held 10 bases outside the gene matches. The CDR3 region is CASRGSGTVDSPLHF. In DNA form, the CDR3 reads TGTGCCAGCAGGGGTTCCGGGACAGTAGATTCACCCCTCCACTTT.

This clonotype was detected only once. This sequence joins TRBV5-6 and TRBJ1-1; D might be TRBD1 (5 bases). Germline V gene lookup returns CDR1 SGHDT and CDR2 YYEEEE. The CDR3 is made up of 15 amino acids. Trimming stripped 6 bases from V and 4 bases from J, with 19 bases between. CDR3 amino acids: CASTVRVLGITEAFF. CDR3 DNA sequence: TGTGCCAGCACCGTCAGGGTCTTGGGGATCACTGAAGCTTTCTTT.

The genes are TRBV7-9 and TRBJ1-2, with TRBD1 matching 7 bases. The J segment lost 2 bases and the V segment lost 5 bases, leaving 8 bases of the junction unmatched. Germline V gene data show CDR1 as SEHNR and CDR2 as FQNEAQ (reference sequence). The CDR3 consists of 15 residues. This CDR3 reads CASSTRQGRNYGYTF. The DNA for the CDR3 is TGTGCCAGCAGCACCCGACAGGGAAGGAACTATGGCTACACCTTC.

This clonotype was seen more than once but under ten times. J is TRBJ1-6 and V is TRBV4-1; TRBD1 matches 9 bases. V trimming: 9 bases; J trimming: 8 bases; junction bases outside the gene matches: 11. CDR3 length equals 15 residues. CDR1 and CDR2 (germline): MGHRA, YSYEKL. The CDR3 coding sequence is TGCGCCAGACACAGGGGGCGCTGGTTTGATTCACCCCTCCACTTT. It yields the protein CARHRGRWFDSPLHF.

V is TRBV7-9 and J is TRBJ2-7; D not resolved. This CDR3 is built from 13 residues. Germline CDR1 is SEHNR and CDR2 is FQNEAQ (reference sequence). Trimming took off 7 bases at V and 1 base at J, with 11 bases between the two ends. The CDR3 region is CASTFGHSYEQYV. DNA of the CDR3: TGTGCCAGCACGTTTGGGCATTCCTACGAGCAGTACGTC.

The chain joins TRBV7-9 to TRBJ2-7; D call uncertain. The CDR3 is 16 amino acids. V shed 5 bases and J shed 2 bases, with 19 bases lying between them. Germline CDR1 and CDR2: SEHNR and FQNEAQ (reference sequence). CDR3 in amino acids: CASSPPHEGPPYEQYF. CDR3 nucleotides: TGTGCCAGCAGCCCTCCCCACGAAGGTCCACCCTACGAGCAGTACTTC.

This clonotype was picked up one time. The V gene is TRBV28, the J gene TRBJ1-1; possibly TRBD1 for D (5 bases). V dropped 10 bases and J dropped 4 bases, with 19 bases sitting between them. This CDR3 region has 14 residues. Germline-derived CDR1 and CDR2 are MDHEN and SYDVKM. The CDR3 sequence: CATTYGGGSTEAFF. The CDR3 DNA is TGTGCCACGACCTACGGGGGGGGGAGCACTGAAGCTTTCTTT.

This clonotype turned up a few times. CDR3 residues: CASSPPGGHRDEKLFF. In DNA form, the CDR3 reads TGTGCCAGCAGCCCCCCTGGGGGACATCGAGATGAAAAACTGTTTTTT. V usage is TRBV4-2 and J usage is TRBJ1-4; tentative D call: TRBD1 (6 bases). Germline V lookup: CDR1 LGHNA, CDR2 YNFKEQ. The length of the CDR3 is 16 residues. V lost 4 bases and J lost 6, with 18 bases in between.

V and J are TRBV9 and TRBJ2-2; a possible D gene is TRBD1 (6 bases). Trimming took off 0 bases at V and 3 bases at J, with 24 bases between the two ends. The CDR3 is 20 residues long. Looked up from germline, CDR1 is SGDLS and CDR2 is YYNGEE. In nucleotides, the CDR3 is TGTGCCAGCAGCGTAGAACGGTTTTTATCTGGGGGCGCCGACACCGGGGAGCTGTTTTTT. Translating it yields CASSVERFLSGGADTGELFF.

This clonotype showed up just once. CDR3 protein: CASSLGGLLANYGYTF. In DNA, the CDR3 is TGTGCCAGCAGCTTGGGGGGCCTGTTAGCTAACTATGGCTACACCTTC. The rearrangement uses TRBV5-6 and TRBJ1-2; the D gene is possibly TRBD1 (5 bases). CDR1 and CDR2 (germline): SGHDT, YYEEEE. The CDR3 extends over 16 amino acids. V was clipped by 0 bases and J by 0 bases, with 12 bases between them.